These 14 T cell receptor beta chains share one sample of origin, sequenced in a study of cytomegalovirus exposure and HLA in healthy donors. With 60 Vbeta and 13 Jbeta primers, the PCR was carried out. Sequencing was performed with immunoSEQ multiplex PCR; in TCRdb, only in-frame clones are kept and a portion is missing. Among tens of thousands of clones listed, about three quarters were seen once. The sequenced sample consisted of PBMCs. These receptors all stem from a woman in her 30s in good health and CMV-seropositive.

This chain uses TRBV15 with TRBJ2-3; D is undetermined. This CDR3 comprises 15 residues. V was cut by 1 base and J by 4 bases, with 12 bases left in between. CDR1 is LNHNV and CDR2 is YYDKDF in the germline V gene (reference sequence). The CDR3 DNA reads TGTGCCACCAGCAGAGGGTTCCCTACGGCAGATACGCAGTATTTT. This gives the protein CATSRGFPTADTQYF.

Worth noting for this clone: Relative to the germline gene, one junction end is altered; a read error may explain this. This sequence joins TRBV7-9 and TRBJ1-4, with 7 bases matching TRBD1. CDR3 length: 17 amino acids. From germline, CDR1 is SEHNR and CDR2 FQNEAQ (reference sequence). The CDR3 nucleotides are TGTTCCAGCAGCTCAAACGACAGGGATGCAACTAATGAAAAACTGTTTTTT. It codes for CSSSSNDRDATNEKLFF. The full variable domain, completed using reference TRBV7-9 and TRBJ1-4, is DTGVSQNPRHKITKRGQNVTFRCDPISEHNRLYWYRQTLGQGPEFLTYFQNEAQLEKSRLLSDRFSAERPKGSFSTLEIQRTEQGDSAMYLCSSSSNDRDATNEKLFFGSGTQLSVL.

The chain carries TRBV9 and TRBJ2-5; D is uncertain. This CDR3 comprises 15 residues. Germline-derived CDR1 and CDR2 are SGDLS and YYNGEE. Trimming took off 0 bases at V and 5 bases at J, with 14 bases between the two ends. The CDR3 sequence: CASSVEGAPRETQYF. For the CDR3, the DNA is TGTGCCAGCAGCGTAGAAGGCGCCCCGAGGGAGACCCAGTACTTC.

This clone was seen more than once but under ten times. This rearrangement joins TRBV11-2 to TRBJ1-2; D may be TRBD1 (5 bases). The ends were cut back, 5 bases at V and 6 bases at J, with 10 bases in the middle. Germline V gene lookup returns CDR1 SGHAT and CDR2 FQNNGV. The CDR3 runs to 12 residues. The CDR3 DNA is TGTGCCAGCAGCCCCCCGGGGGATGGCTACACCTTC. Protein product: CASSPPGDGYTF.

The chain uses TRBV28 and TRBJ1-2; tentative D call: TRBD1 (5 bases). The CDR3 sequence is 14 residues long. Germline V gene sequence: CDR1 MDHEN, CDR2 SYDVKM. V was trimmed by 1 base and J by 8 bases, leaving 14 bases between them. The CDR3 DNA sequence: TGTGCCAGCAGTTTATCGGGGGGGAGGGTAGGCTACACCTTC. As protein: CASSLSGGRVGYTF.

This clone was seen just once. The J gene is TRBJ2-1, the V gene TRBV14; tentative D call: TRBD2 (5 bases). CDR1 is SGHDN and CDR2 is FVKESK in the germline V gene. The CDR3 consists of 15 residues. With 2 bases removed from V and 0 bases from J, the gap between germline ends came to 8 bases. CDR3 coding DNA: TGTGCCAGCAGCCAACTAGCTAGCTCCTACAATGAGCAGTTCTTC. This encodes CASSQLASSYNEQFF.

The V and J genes are TRBV30 and TRBJ1-1; D not certain. CDR1 is GTSNPN, CDR2 SVGIG, per germline (reference sequence). V lost 0 bases and J lost 7, with 9 bases in between. The CDR3 is 12 amino acids. CDR3 sequence: CAWSVWEREAFF. CDR3 DNA: TGTGCCTGGAGTGTATGGGAGCGTGAAGCTTTCTTT.

The genes are TRBV7-6 and TRBJ2-7, with D unresolved. Germline CDR1 SGHVS, CDR2 FNYEAQ. The ends were cut back, 5 bases at V and 4 bases at J, with 12 bases in the middle. The CDR3 spans 13 residues. The CDR3 protein is CASSPYGWYEQYF. The CDR3 DNA is TGTGCCAGCAGCCCCTACGGGTGGTACGAGCAGTACTTC.

The rearrangement uses TRBV2 and TRBJ1-4; TRBD1 matches 7 bases. The V segment lost 7 bases and the J segment 4 bases; nucleotides outside the gene matches: 6. This CDR3 comprises 14 residues. From germline, CDR1 is SNHLY and CDR2 FYNNEI. DNA for the CDR3: TGTGCCAGCAACCGCGGGACAGTTAATGAAAAACTGTTTTTT. The encoded protein is CASNRGTVNEKLFF.

The rearrangement links TRBV9 to TRBJ1-6; 7 bases match TRBD1. From germline, CDR1 is SGDLS and CDR2 YYNGEE. The trim removed 3 bases at V and 6 bases at J, leaving 9 bases unmatched. This CDR3 comprises 16 residues. CDR3 sequence: CASSAEQGILNSPLHF. CDR3 nucleotide sequence: TGTGCCAGCAGCGCGGAACAGGGGATTCTTAATTCACCCCTCCACTTT.

The CDR3 DNA sequence: TGTGCCAGCAGTGGGGGGACAAAAGGAGATACGCAGTATTTT. Its protein product is CASSGGTKGDTQYF. The gene calls are TRBV6-1 and TRBJ2-3; weak D call: TRBD1 (6 bases). CDR1 is MNHNS and CDR2 is SASEGT in the germline V gene. Between the trimmed V and J ends, which lost 4 bases and 5 bases, there was a span of 13 bases. This CDR3 is 14 amino acids long.

CDR3 region: CASRGPNSYEQYF. CDR3 nucleotide sequence: TGTGCCAGCAGGGGGCCCAACTCCTACGAGCAGTACTTC. The gene calls are TRBV6-5 and TRBJ2-7; tentative D call: TRBD1 (5 bases). Per the germline V gene, CDR1 is MNHEY and CDR2 is SVGAGI. V was cut by 6 bases and J by 0 bases, with 9 bases left in between. This CDR3 comprises 13 residues.

The rearrangement links TRBV29-1 to TRBJ2-1; a possible D gene is TRBD2 (5 bases). The CDR3 is made up of 15 amino acids. Trimming shortened V by 4 bases and J by 4 bases, and 17 bases separated the two germline ends. Germline V gives CDR1 SQVTM, CDR2 ANQGSEA. The CDR3 reads CSVVGLQRVYNEQFF. The DNA of the CDR3 is TGCAGCGTTGTAGGCCTACAGAGGGTTTACAATGAGCAGTTCTTC.

The V call is TRBV28, the J call TRBJ2-5, with 12 bases identical to TRBD1. The CDR3 contains 17 residues. After removal of 5 bases from V and 4 bases from J, the junction contained 11 bases not matched to a gene. In germline, CDR1 is MDHEN, CDR2 SYDVKM. The DNA of the CDR3 is TGTGCCAGCAGTATCGCGTCAGGGACAGGGGGCACAGAGACCCAGTACTTC. Protein sequence: CASSIASGTGGTETQYF.